This entry is about one T cell receptor beta chain. What it recognizes is unknown. This sample includes further DNA sequences coding for the same CDR3. The sample is drawn from a study of shared clonotypes between healthy human individuals. For the study at large: The cohort had a couple of women and a few men, ages 18 to 49. Each donor's CD8 memory used one plate, CD8 naive two, each CD4 subset three. General study findings and limits: Clonotype sharing levels among donors were expected to vary with sequencing depth. The small donor group covered limited genetic and exposure diversity.

Profiling relied on immunoSEQ multiplex PCR, and the TCRdb table lists in-frame clones only, not all of them. The sample yields 500,000 to 700,000 clones, approximately 96% seen once. In the naive CD8 group, cells lacked CD45RO and were positively selected for CCR7, so terminally differentiated effector memory CD45RA+ cells were left out. V was pared by 2 bases and J by 2 bases, with 10 bases between. CDR3 length: 14 residues. Germline V gene lookup returns CDR1 SGDLS and CDR2 YYNGEE. The sample was naive CD8+ T cells sorted from blood. This chain uses TRBV9 with TRBJ1-1; D remains unclear. The receptor comes from a woman aged 25 to 39 in good health. The CDR3 region has the DNA TGTGCCAGCAGCGTTAGCTGGGGAAACACTGAAGCTTTCTTT. Translation gives CASSVSWGNTEAFF.